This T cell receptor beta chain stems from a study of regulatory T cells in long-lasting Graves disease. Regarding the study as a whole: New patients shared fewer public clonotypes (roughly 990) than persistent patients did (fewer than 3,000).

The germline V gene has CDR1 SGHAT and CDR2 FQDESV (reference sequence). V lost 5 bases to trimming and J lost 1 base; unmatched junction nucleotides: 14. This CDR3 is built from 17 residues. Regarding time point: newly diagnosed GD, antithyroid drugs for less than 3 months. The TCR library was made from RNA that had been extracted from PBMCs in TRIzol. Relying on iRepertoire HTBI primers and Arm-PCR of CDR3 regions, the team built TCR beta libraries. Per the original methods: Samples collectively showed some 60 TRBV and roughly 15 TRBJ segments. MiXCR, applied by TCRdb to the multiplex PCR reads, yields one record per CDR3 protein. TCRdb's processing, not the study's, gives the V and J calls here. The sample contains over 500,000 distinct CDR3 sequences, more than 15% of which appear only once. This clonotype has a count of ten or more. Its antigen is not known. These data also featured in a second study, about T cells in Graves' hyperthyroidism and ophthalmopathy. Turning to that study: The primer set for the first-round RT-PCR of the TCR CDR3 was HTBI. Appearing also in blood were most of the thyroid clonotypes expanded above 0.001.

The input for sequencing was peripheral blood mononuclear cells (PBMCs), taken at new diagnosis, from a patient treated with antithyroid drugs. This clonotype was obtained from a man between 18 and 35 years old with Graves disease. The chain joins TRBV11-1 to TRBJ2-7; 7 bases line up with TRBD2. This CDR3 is CASSAHQGLSTSYEQYF. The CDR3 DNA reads TGTGCCAGCAGCGCCCACCAGGGACTATCTACTTCCTACGAGCAGTACTTC.